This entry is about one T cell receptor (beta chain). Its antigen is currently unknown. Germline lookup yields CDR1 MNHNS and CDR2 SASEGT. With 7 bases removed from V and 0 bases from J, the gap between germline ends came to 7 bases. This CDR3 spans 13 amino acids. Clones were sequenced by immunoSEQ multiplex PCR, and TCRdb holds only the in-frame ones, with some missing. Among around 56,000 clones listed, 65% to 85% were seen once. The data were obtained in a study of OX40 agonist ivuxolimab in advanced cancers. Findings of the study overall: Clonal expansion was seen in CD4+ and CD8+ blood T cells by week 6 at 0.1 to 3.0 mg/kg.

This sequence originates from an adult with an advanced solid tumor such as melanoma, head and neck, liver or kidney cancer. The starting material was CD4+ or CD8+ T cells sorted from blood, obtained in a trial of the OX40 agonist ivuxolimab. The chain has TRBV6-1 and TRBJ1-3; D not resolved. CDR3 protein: CASTGGSGNTIYF. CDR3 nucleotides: TGTGCCAGCACCGGAGGCTCTGGAAACACCATATATTTT.